The source of this T cell receptor (beta chain) is a study of T-cell memory formation after mild COVID-19. For the study at large: TCR clustering was largely donor specific. Study observations and caveats: Clones that contracted clustered mainly in CM and EM if CD4+ and in EMRA if CD8+.

TCRdb fed the 5' RACE reads into MiXCR, producing one record per CDR3 protein. The sample consists of about 340,000 distinct CDR3 sequences, under 15% of them appearing once. This clonotype was found many times. The antigen remains undetermined. The CDR3 covers 14 residues. Trimming stripped 2 bases from V and 0 bases from J, with 7 bases between. Source material: PBMCs or a T cell subset sorted from them (not recorded which). This TCR was recovered from a man between 18 and 29 years old who had mild COVID-19 (a few samples of this study predate the infection). Cell type and time point are not known. The chain carries TRBV12-3 or TRBV12-4 and TRBJ1-2; no definite D call. DNA for the CDR3: TGTGCCAGCAGTTTATTGGTTACTAACTATGGCTACACCTTC. It codes for CASSLLVTNYGYTF.